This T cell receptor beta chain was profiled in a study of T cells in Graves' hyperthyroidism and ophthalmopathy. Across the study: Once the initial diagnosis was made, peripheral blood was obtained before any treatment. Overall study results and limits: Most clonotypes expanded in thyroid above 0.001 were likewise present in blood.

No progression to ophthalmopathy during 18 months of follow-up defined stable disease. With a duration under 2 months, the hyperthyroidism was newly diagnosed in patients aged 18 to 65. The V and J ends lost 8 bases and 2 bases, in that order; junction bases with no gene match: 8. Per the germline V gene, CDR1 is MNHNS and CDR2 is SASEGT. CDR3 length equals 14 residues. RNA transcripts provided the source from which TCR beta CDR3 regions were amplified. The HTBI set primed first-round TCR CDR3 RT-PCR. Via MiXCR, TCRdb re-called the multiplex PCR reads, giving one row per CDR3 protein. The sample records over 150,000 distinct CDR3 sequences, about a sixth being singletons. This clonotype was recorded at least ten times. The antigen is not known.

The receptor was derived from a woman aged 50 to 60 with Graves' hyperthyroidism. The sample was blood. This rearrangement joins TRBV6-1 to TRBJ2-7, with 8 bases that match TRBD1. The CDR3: CASGRTGQTYEQYF. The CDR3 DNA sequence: TGTGCCAGCGGAAGGACAGGGCAAACCTACGAGCAGTACTTC.